The 27 T cell receptor beta chains listed next were all sequenced from one sample in a study of cytomegalovirus exposure and HLA in healthy donors. The PCR used 60 Vbeta and 13 Jbeta primers. The protocol was immunoSEQ multiplex PCR, while the TCRdb copy is restricted to in-frame clones and leaves out a portion. This table holds around 250,000 clones, nearly 95% found once. Sequencing was carried out using PBMCs. All receptors come from a girl between 2 and 10 years old in good health and CMV-seronegative.

The J gene is TRBJ2-7, the V gene TRBV27; 8 bases agree with TRBD1. This CDR3 region has 15 residues. V lost 4 bases, J lost 2 bases, and 7 bases stayed unmatched. Germline CDR1 and CDR2: MNHEY and SMNVEV (reference sequence). CDR3 sequence: CASSSRGQGTYEQYF. The CDR3 DNA reads TGTGCCAGCAGTTCCCGTGGACAGGGAACCTACGAGCAGTACTTC.

The chain has TRBV9 and TRBJ2-1, with TRBD1 matching 7 bases. From germline, CDR1 is SGDLS and CDR2 YYNGEE. The trim removed 3 bases at V and 3 bases at J, leaving 6 bases unmatched. The CDR3 sequence is 15 residues long. This chain's CDR3 is CASSGDSLFYNEQFF. The CDR3 nucleotides read TGTGCCAGCAGCGGGGACAGCCTCTTCTACAATGAGCAGTTCTTC.

This chain connects TRBV11-2 to TRBJ2-7; D remains ambiguous. The CDR3 loop spans 13 amino acids. V lost 1 base and J lost 3, with 7 bases in between. Germline CDR1 SGHAT, CDR2 FQNNGV. This CDR3 reads CASSLAIGYEQYF. The CDR3 coding sequence is TGTGCCAGCAGCTTAGCGATCGGCTACGAGCAGTACTTC. The whole variable domain, filled in from reference TRBV11-2 and TRBJ2-7, reads EAGVAQSPRYKIIEKRQSVAFWCNPISGHATLYWYQQILGQGPKLLIQFQNNGVVDDSQLPKDRFSAERLKGVDSTLKIQPAKLEDSAVYLCASSLAIGYEQYFGPGTRLTVT.

The J gene is TRBJ1-1, the V gene TRBV5-5; 7 bases are shared with TRBD1. This CDR3 is built from 14 residues. V lost 2 bases, J lost 6 bases, and 7 bases stayed unmatched. CDR1 and CDR2 from the germline V gene are SGHKS and YYEKEE (reference sequence). The CDR3 loop reads CASSFPGQTAEAFF. The CDR3 coding sequence is TGTGCCAGCAGCTTCCCGGGACAGACCGCTGAAGCTTTCTTT.

Only one count was recorded for this clone. CDR3 DNA: TGTGCCAGCAGTTACAGGACAGGAGATAGCAATCAGCCCCAGCATTTT. Translated, it gives CASSYRTGDSNQPQHF. The chain joins TRBV6-6 to TRBJ1-5, with 7 bases aligning to TRBD1. The CDR3 contains 16 residues. In germline, CDR1 is MNHNY, CDR2 SVGAGI (reference sequence). V shed 2 bases and J 0 bases; nucleotides not matched to a gene: 4.

The chain uses TRBV2 and TRBJ2-1, with D tentatively TRBD2 (6 bases). The ends were cut back, 6 bases at V and 7 bases at J, with 19 bases in the middle. Germline assignment: CDR1 SNHLY and CDR2 FYNNEI. The CDR3 has 15 amino acids. CDR3 nucleotides: TGTGCCAGCAGAATCCCAGCCGGGAGAGCTAATGAGCAGTTCTTC. Amino acids: CASRIPAGRANEQFF.

The CDR3 region is CASSDRDRGYEQYF. The CDR3, as DNA: TGTGCCAGCAGCGACCGGGACAGGGGCTACGAGCAGTACTTC. J is TRBJ2-7 and V is TRBV5-4; 10 bases line up with TRBD1. The V gene's germline CDR1 is SGHNT and CDR2 YYREEE (reference sequence). V lost 4 bases and J lost 3; bases outside the gene matches: 4. This CDR3 is 14 amino acids long.

The genes are TRBV2 and TRBJ2-4; 12 bases are shared with TRBD2. V shed 2 bases and J 0 bases; nucleotides not matched to a gene: 8. Per germline, CDR1 SNHLY and CDR2 FYNNEI. This CDR3 contains 19 residues. CDR3 in DNA: TGTGCCAGCAGTGAAAGGTCTAGCGGGGGGGCCGGAGCCAAAAACATTCAGTACTTC. It is translated as CASSERSSGGAGAKNIQYF. The full variable domain, rest sourced from reference TRBV2 and TRBJ2-4, is EPEVTQTPSHQVTQMGQEVILRCVPISNHLYFYWYRQILGQKVEFLVSFYNNEISEKSEIFDDQFSVERPDGSNFTLKIRSTKLEDSAMYFCASSERSSGGAGAKNIQYFGAGTRLSVL.

This clone was detected once. J is TRBJ2-3 and V is TRBV5-1; no clear D. Germline V gene data show CDR1 as SGHRS and CDR2 as YFSETQ. V was trimmed by 4 bases and J by 2 bases, leaving 5 bases between them. This CDR3 spans 12 amino acids. CDR3 loop: CASSPNTDTQYF. Written as DNA, the CDR3 is TGCGCCAGCAGCCCTAACACAGATACGCAGTATTTT.

The V call is TRBV5-1, the J call TRBJ1-1; 9 bases line up with TRBD1. From germline, CDR1 is SGHRS and CDR2 YFSETQ. The junction had 7 bases not matched to a gene; V was cut back by 2 bases and J by 5 bases. The CDR3 has 15 amino acids. This chain's CDR3 is CASSFRTGEGTEAFF. The CDR3 nucleotides read TGCGCCAGCAGCTTTAGGACAGGGGAGGGGACTGAAGCTTTCTTT.

This clone was seen just once. The V gene is TRBV6-4, the J gene TRBJ1-1; D gene unclear. Per the germline V gene, CDR1 is MRHNA and CDR2 is SNTAGT. V lost 10 bases and J lost 1, with 13 bases in between. CDR3 size: 13 residues. The CDR3 region has the DNA TGTGCCAAGGAGGCAGGAGGGAACACTGAAGCTTTCTTT. This sequence encodes CAKEAGGNTEAFF.

The rearrangement joins TRBV11-3 to TRBJ1-3; the D is unclear. V gave up 1 base and J gave up 0 bases, with 7 bases separating them. CDR1 and CDR2 (germline): SGHNT, YENEEA. The CDR3 consists of 15 residues. The CDR3 DNA reads TGTGCCAGCAGCTTAGGAGGATCCTCTGGAAACACCATATATTTT. Amino acid sequence: CASSLGGSSGNTIYF.

The chain combines TRBV6-8 with TRBJ1-2, with TRBD1 identical over 9 bases. J gave up 5 bases and V 6 bases, and 10 bases lay outside the gene matches. The CDR3 runs 15 residues. Germline V CDR1 and CDR2: MNHGY, SAAAGT. The CDR3 DNA reads TGTGCCAGCAGCCCCTCGGGACAGGGTCTTTATGGCTACACCTTC. This sequence encodes CASSPSGQGLYGYTF.

This clone was found once. This chain connects TRBV5-6 to TRBJ2-5, with 9 positions matching TRBD1. CDR1 and CDR2 from the germline V gene are SGHDT and YYEEEE. This CDR3 contains 14 residues. The J segment lost 5 bases and the V segment lost 6 bases, leaving 8 bases of the junction unmatched. CDR3 region: CASTPQGARETQYF. The CDR3 DNA is TGTGCCAGCACTCCACAGGGGGCGAGGGAGACCCAGTACTTC.

J is TRBJ2-2 and V is TRBV15; the D is unclear. The V end was cut by 1 base, the J end by 5 bases, with 8 bases between. Germline CDR1 is LNHNV and CDR2 is YYDKDF (reference sequence). The CDR3 totals 14 residues. CDR3 DNA: TGTGCCACCAGCAGAGTCCCGTCGACCGGGGAGCTGTTTTTT. Translation gives CATSRVPSTGELFF.

The chain joins TRBV30 to TRBJ2-1; weak D call: TRBD2 (5 bases). Germline V lookup: CDR1 GTSNPN, CDR2 SVGIG (reference sequence). The CDR3 spans 13 residues. With 2 bases removed from V and 7 bases from J, the gap between germline ends came to 12 bases. CDR3 DNA sequence: TGTGCCTGGAGTCCAACGGGAACAAATGAGCAGTTCTTC. This gives the protein CAWSPTGTNEQFF.

The chain carries TRBV6-1 and TRBJ2-3; 11 nucleotides line up with TRBD2. The germline V gene has CDR1 MNHNS and CDR2 SASEGT. V lost 0 bases to trimming and J lost 4 bases; unmatched junction nucleotides: 9. The CDR3 consists of 18 residues. In DNA form, the CDR3 reads TGTGCCAGCAGTGAAGCCCCCTTAGCGGGAGGGTTCGCAGATACGCAGTATTTT. Translating it yields CASSEAPLAGGFADTQYF.

The rearrangement links TRBV4-1 to TRBJ1-1; D unresolved. The germline V gene encodes CDR1 MGHRA and CDR2 YSYEKL. Trimming shortened V by 1 base and J by 8 bases, and 8 bases separated the two germline ends. The length of the CDR3 is 12 residues. CDR3 protein: CASSQAGGEAFF. In DNA form, the CDR3 reads TGCGCCAGCAGCCAAGCGGGAGGGGAAGCTTTCTTT.

This rearrangement joins TRBV29-1 to TRBJ2-7; D is possibly TRBD1 (5 bases). The CDR3 sequence is 16 residues long. Germline-derived CDR1 and CDR2 are SQVTM and ANQGSEA. V shed 5 bases and J shed 2 bases, with 22 bases lying between them. CDR3 amino acids: CSVRLYSLSGTYEQYF. CDR3 sequence (DNA): TGCAGCGTTAGGCTATATTCGCTCTCAGGGACCTACGAGCAGTACTTC.

The chain couples TRBV12-5 to TRBJ1-5; D is uncertain. CDR3 length: 14 amino acids. Germline V gene data show CDR1 as LGHNT and CDR2 as FRNRAP. The ends were cut back, 1 base at V and 2 bases at J, with 6 bases in the middle. The CDR3 DNA reads TGTGCTAGTGGTTTGGGGGAGGGCAATCAGCCCCAGCATTTT. Protein: CASGLGEGNQPQHF.

J is TRBJ2-3 and V is TRBV28; 11 bases are shared with TRBD2. J lost 1 base, V lost 5 bases, and 5 bases had no gene match. The CDR3 runs to 16 residues. In germline, CDR1 is MDHEN, CDR2 SYDVKM. The CDR3 loop reads CASSTLLAGGTDTQYF. CDR3 nucleotide sequence: TGTGCCAGCAGTACCCTACTAGCGGGGGGCACAGATACGCAGTATTTT.

The J gene is TRBJ1-2, the V gene TRBV7-9, with D maybe TRBD1 (5 bases). The length of the CDR3 is 14 residues. Per the germline V gene, CDR1 is SEHNR and CDR2 is FQNEAQ (reference sequence). V was pared by 3 bases and J by 1 base, with 9 bases between. DNA for the CDR3: TGTGCCAGCAGCTTCTCCGACAGTAACTATGGCTACACCTTC. Translated: CASSFSDSNYGYTF.

This chain links TRBV11-2 with TRBJ2-7; perhaps TRBD1 as D (6 bases). V shed 6 bases and J shed 9 bases, with 15 bases lying between them. Germline loops: CDR1 SGHAT, CDR2 FQNNGV. This CDR3 has 12 amino acids. Here the CDR3 reads CASSMGARGQYF. In DNA, the CDR3 is TGTGCCAGCAGTATGGGGGCGAGGGGGCAGTACTTC.

This chain links TRBV4-1 with TRBJ1-1; 7 bases agree with TRBD1. The CDR3 is 17 amino acids. Trimming removed 3 bases from V and 1 base from J; junction bases left unmatched: 11. CDR1 is MGHRA, CDR2 YSYEKL, per germline. CDR3 residues: CASSHAVAQGTNTEAFF. In nucleotides, the CDR3 is TGCGCCAGCAGCCACGCCGTGGCACAGGGGACGAACACTGAAGCTTTCTTT.

V usage is TRBV7-2 and J usage is TRBJ2-1; tentatively, D is TRBD1 (5 bases). Trimming took off 2 bases at V and 4 bases at J, with 15 bases between the two ends. Germline V gene lookup returns CDR1 SGHTA and CDR2 FQGNSA. The CDR3 extends over 16 amino acids. CDR3 region: CASSLSSRQLYNEQFF. CDR3 nucleotide sequence: TGTGCCAGCAGCTTAAGTTCCCGACAGCTATACAATGAGCAGTTCTTC.

The sample holds one count of this clone. This sequence joins TRBV18 and TRBJ2-1; D is ambiguous. Germline V gene data show CDR1 as KGHSH and CDR2 as LQKENI. The CDR3 sequence is 12 residues long. The V end was cut by 2 bases, the J end by 9 bases, with 8 bases between. The CDR3 DNA reads as TGTGCCAGCTCACCAATCCGGAGTGAGCAGTTCTTC. Protein product: CASSPIRSEQFF.

The chain has TRBV5-1 and TRBJ2-5, with TRBD1 matching 7 bases. The J segment lost 1 base and the V segment lost 3 bases, leaving 9 bases of the junction unmatched. This CDR3 comprises 16 residues. CDR1 is SGHRS, CDR2 YFSETQ, per germline. The CDR3 here is CASSSPGTDPQETQYF. The CDR3, as DNA: TGCGCCAGCAGCTCCCCCGGGACAGATCCCCAAGAGACCCAGTACTTC.